This TCR beta chain was profiled in a study of shared T cell receptors in the human thymus. The table came from immunoSEQ multiplex PCR; TCRdb's copy has only in-frame clones and leaves some out. Here the sample spans approximately 760,000 clones, 80% to 90% being singletons. Germline values: CDR1 LNHDA, CDR2 SQIVND (reference sequence). Trimming shortened V by 4 bases and J by 0 bases, and 25 bases separated the two germline ends. This CDR3 region has 20 residues. In addition, the sample was reused for a study of human thymus T cells. That report notes: Thymus tissue was removed during corrective cardiac surgery. There appeared to be biased usage of V and J genes in thymic and blood repertoires.

The source is a girl in the first two years of life with a congenital heart defect. The chain is built from TRBV19 and TRBJ1-5, with D possibly TRBD1 on 5 matching bases. Sequencing input: thymocytes. The CDR3 DNA reads as TGTGCCAGTAGTAGAAGTAAGGGATCTCGTTCGGGGGGTAGCAATCAGCCCCAGCATTTT. Its translation is CASSRSKGSRSGGSNQPQHF.